Included here is one T cell receptor beta chain sequence, with context. The antigen is undetermined. Sequencing of the DNA from cultured CD4+ T cells was carried out with the Oncomine TCR Beta short-read assay. MiXCR, run by TCRdb on the PCR reads, gives a single entry per CDR3 protein. Among 25,000 or so distinct CDR3 sequences listed, roughly 44% were seen once. Treatment denoted: roughly 11-day PBMC culture with coronavirus spike peptide pools or control peptides (ViraFEST assay). V lost 5 bases, J lost 5 bases, and 6 bases stayed unmatched. The length of the CDR3 is 14 residues. Germline V CDR1 and CDR2: KGHSH, LQKENI. This record comes from a study of vaccination and CD4 T cells after COVID-19. Study summary: Overlapping SARS-CoV-2, HCoV-NL63, HCoV-OC43 and HCoV-229E spike peptides were used to stimulate cells.

The sample consisted of CD4+ T cells from blood, cultured in vitro. The receptor was isolated from a human donor who had recovered from COVID-19. V and J are TRBV18 and TRBJ1-1; 9 nucleotides line up with TRBD1. CDR3 in DNA: TGTGCCAGCTCAAGAGACAGGGGGGGGACTGAAGCTTTCTTT. It encodes CASSRDRGGTEAFF.